This T cell receptor (beta chain) was recorded in a study of shared clonotypes between healthy human individuals. Profiling relied on immunoSEQ multiplex PCR, and the TCRdb table lists in-frame clones only, not all of them. The sample has some 1.5 million clones; approximately 98% are singletons. This CDR3 contains 16 residues. Germline V CDR1 and CDR2: LNHDA, SQIVND (reference sequence). V trimming: 7 bases; J trimming: 1 base; junction bases outside the gene matches: 8. Study-wide points: A small donor pool kept down the genetic and exposure-history diversity that was represented. What rarefaction showed was incomplete sorted-subset sequencing despite large depth.

As regards this clone: Its specificity is not known.

The sequence derives from a man aged 25-45 years in good health. Sequenced input: naive CD4+ T cells sorted from blood. Sample subset: CD45RA+ positively selected. The chain links TRBV19 to TRBJ2-3; 10 bases are shared with TRBD2. This CDR3 is CASTLTGTSGTDTQYF. CDR3 in DNA: TGTGCCAGTACCCTAACCGGGACTAGCGGCACAGATACGCAGTATTTT.